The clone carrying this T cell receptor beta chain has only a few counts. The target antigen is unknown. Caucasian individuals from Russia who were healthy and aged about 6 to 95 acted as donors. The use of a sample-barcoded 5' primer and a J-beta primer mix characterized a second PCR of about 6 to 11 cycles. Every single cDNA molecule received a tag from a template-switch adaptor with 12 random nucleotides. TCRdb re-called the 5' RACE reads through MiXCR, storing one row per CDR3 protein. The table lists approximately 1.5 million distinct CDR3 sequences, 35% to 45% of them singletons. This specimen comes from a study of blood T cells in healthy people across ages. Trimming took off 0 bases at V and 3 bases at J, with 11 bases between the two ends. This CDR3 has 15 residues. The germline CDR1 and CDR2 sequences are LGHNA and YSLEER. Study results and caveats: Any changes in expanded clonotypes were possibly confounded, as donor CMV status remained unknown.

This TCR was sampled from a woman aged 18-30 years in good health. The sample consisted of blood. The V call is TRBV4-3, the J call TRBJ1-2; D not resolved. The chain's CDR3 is CASSQDRSGYYGYTF. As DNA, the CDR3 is TGCGCCAGCAGCCAAGACAGGTCGGGGTACTATGGCTACACCTTC.